This entry lists 28 T cell receptor beta chains sequenced from one sample in a study of blood T cells in healthy people across ages. It was with a sample-barcoded 5' primer and a J-beta primer mix that a second PCR of roughly 7 to 12 cycles was run. Each CDR3 protein gets one entry after TCRdb re-called the 5' RACE reads with MiXCR. The sample records approximately 700,000 distinct CDR3 sequences, about 30% being singletons. The sample was blood. The origin of the receptors is a woman aged 80 or over in good health.

This clonotype has just a few counts. V is TRBV30 and J is TRBJ2-1; D unresolved. Trimming took 2 bases from V and 9 from J, leaving 14 bases between them. The germline gives CDR1 GTSNPN, CDR2 SVGIG (reference sequence). This CDR3 spans 13 amino acids. The CDR3 here is CAWSRIGPSEQFF. CDR3 DNA: TGTGCCTGGAGTCGAATAGGGCCCAGTGAGCAGTTCTTC.

This clonotype came up a few times. A much bigger clone sits one base away, suggesting this may be a read error. The chain is built from TRBV5-1 and TRBJ2-7; 10 nucleotides line up with TRBD2. The V segment lost 2 bases and the J segment 7 bases; nucleotides outside the gene matches: 12. This CDR3 is 16 amino acids long. Germline loops: CDR1 SGHRS, CDR2 YFSETQ. CDR3 amino acids: CASSFQAGGPFHEQYF. For the CDR3, the DNA is TGCGCCAGCAGCTTTCAAGCGGGGGGGCCTTTCCATGAGCAGTACTTC.

This clonotype was recorded many times. The chain carries TRBV20-1 and TRBJ2-3; D is perhaps TRBD1 (6 bases). Germline V gene data show CDR1 as DFQATT and CDR2 as SNEGSKA (reference sequence). The CDR3 consists of 13 residues. Trimming removed 5 bases from V and 2 bases from J, with 11 bases in between. CDR3 loop: CSAVGAVTDTQYF. The CDR3 DNA is TGCAGTGCTGTGGGGGCAGTCACAGATACGCAGTATTTT.

The chain employs TRBV5-1 and TRBJ2-3; 9 positions agree with TRBD2. The trim removed 6 bases at V and 1 base at J, leaving 3 bases unmatched. Germline V lookup: CDR1 SGHRS, CDR2 YFSETQ. The CDR3 spans 14 residues. Here the CDR3 reads CASMAGGRTDTQYF. The CDR3 DNA is TGCGCCAGCATGGCGGGAGGGCGCACAGATACGCAGTATTTT.

This clonotype has at least ten counts. The gene calls are TRBV6-2 or TRBV6-3 and TRBJ1-2; D remains ambiguous. Trimming removed 10 bases at V and 1 base at J, with 13 bases between. Germline V gives CDR1 MNHEY, CDR2 SVGEGT. The length of the CDR3 is 13 residues. The CDR3 here is CATWGGRNYGYTF. The CDR3 nucleotides are TGTGCCACCTGGGGAGGACGTAACTATGGCTACACCTTC.

In the case of this clonotype: A read error may explain this, as a much larger clone is one base away. CDR3 sequence reads: CASSHGQGARNRPQHF. The CDR3 bases are TGCGCCAGCAGCCATGGGCAGGGGGCACGGAATCGGCCCCAGCATTTT. The chain couples TRBV4-1 to TRBJ1-5; 8 positions match TRBD1. There are 16 residues in the CDR3. Germline values: CDR1 MGHRA, CDR2 YSYEKL.

This clonotype was picked up many times. The chain couples TRBV29-1 to TRBJ1-1; no clear D gene. CDR1 SQVTM and CDR2 ANQGSEA come from the germline V gene. The CDR3 length is 10 residues. V lost 7 bases, J lost 7 bases, and 10 bases lay in between. The CDR3 region is CSGSSGEAFF. CDR3 bases: TGCAGCGGTTCCTCGGGTGAAGCTTTCTTT.

J is TRBJ2-2 and V is TRBV12-3 or TRBV12-4; D is unclear. Between the trimmed V and J ends, which lost 3 bases and 6 bases, there was a span of 17 bases. The CDR3 is 16 residues long. The CDR3, as DNA: TGTGCCAGCAGTTTGTTCGTTGGGGTATCGGCCGGGGAGCTGTTTTTT. Protein product: CASSLFVGVSAGELFF.

This clonotype was seen only a few times. This sequence joins TRBV28 and TRBJ1-4, with 9 bases matching TRBD1. This CDR3 comprises 15 residues. In germline, CDR1 is MDHEN, CDR2 SYDVKM. V dropped 4 bases and J dropped 2; count of bases not matched to a gene: 2. CDR3: CASSSDRGTNEKLFF. CDR3 nucleotides: TGTGCCAGCAGTTCGGACAGGGGTACTAATGAAAAACTGTTTTTT.

This clonotype was detected a few times. In nucleotides, the CDR3 is TGCAGTGCCCTAGATGGGACAGGGGGCAGCGGCAATCAGCCCCAGCATTTT. Translating gives CSALDGTGGSGNQPQHF. The chain recombines TRBV20-1 with TRBJ1-5; TRBD1 matches 12 bases. V shed 6 bases and J 2 bases; nucleotides not matched to a gene: 11. Germline V CDR1 and CDR2: DFQATT, SNEGSKA (reference sequence). The CDR3 contains 17 residues.

This clonotype was seen at least ten times. The chain couples TRBV25-1 to TRBJ1-2; D unresolved. The CDR3 covers 12 residues. Germline V gene lookup returns CDR1 MGHDK and CDR2 SYGVNS. Trimming took 3 bases from V and 3 from J, leaving 5 bases between them. The chain's CDR3 is CASSEQHYGYTF. The CDR3, as DNA: TGTGCCAGCAGTGAGCAGCACTATGGCTACACCTTC.

This chain uses TRBV7-8 with TRBJ2-3; TRBD2 matches 14 bases. The CDR3 has 18 residues. V trimming: 4 bases; J trimming: 6 bases; junction bases outside the gene matches: 12. CDR1 SGHVS and CDR2 FQNEAQ come from the germline V gene. This CDR3 is CASSSLGLAGGRADTQYF. In DNA, the CDR3 is TGTGCCAGCAGCTCATTAGGACTAGCGGGGGGACGCGCGGATACGCAGTATTTT. The variable domain in full, with the rest retrieved from reference TRBV7-8 and TRBJ2-3, is GAGVSQSPRYKVAKRGQDVALRCDPISGHVSLFWYQQALGQGPEFLTYFQNEAQLDKSGLPSDRFFAERPEGSVSTLKIQRTQQEDSAVYLCASSSLGLAGGRADTQYFGPGTRLTVL.

This clonotype was detected a few times. With a much larger clone just one base away, this may be a read error. The chain is built from TRBV6-1 and TRBJ2-5, with D perhaps TRBD1 or TRBD2 (5 bases each). The CDR3 has 15 amino acids. The germline V gene encodes CDR1 MNHNS and CDR2 SASEGT. The CDR3 reads CVSTEGGTRSRTQYF. The CDR3 nucleotides read TGTGTCAGCACCGAGGGTGGGACCCGCTCTCGGACCCAGTACTTC.

In its sample, this clonotype was seen many times. The chain employs TRBV5-6 and TRBJ2-7, with D hard to call. This CDR3 region has 13 residues. Between the trimmed V and J ends, which lost 1 base and 4 bases, there was a span of 9 bases. CDR1 is SGHDT, CDR2 YYEEEE, per germline. The CDR3: CASSLSVGYEQYF. CDR3 coding DNA: TGTGCCAGCAGCTTGTCGGTAGGGTACGAGCAGTACTTC. Variable domain in full (rest from reference TRBV5-6 and TRBJ2-7): DAGVTQSPTHLIKTRGQQVTLRCSPKSGHDTVSWYQQALGQGPQFIFQYYEEEERQRGNFPDRFSGHQFPNYSSELNVNALLLGDSALYLCASSLSVGYEQYFGPGTRLTVT.

This rearrangement joins TRBV20-1 to TRBJ2-5, with D perhaps matching TRBD2 (7 bases). Trimming left V 0 bases short and J 6 bases short, with 26 bases between. The CDR3 is 18 amino acids. Germline lookup yields CDR1 DFQATT and CDR2 SNEGSKA (reference sequence). DNA for the CDR3: TGCAGTGCTAGAGATCCTGGGTCCGAGGCGGGGGCCGCGAAGACCCAGTACTTC. Amino acid sequence: CSARDPGSEAGAAKTQYF.

The chain recombines TRBV6-2 or TRBV6-3 with TRBJ1-5; D perhaps matches TRBD1 (5 bases). CDR1 and CDR2 from the germline V gene are MNHEY and SVGEGT. Trimming stripped 1 base from V and 0 bases from J, with 10 bases between. The CDR3 extends over 16 amino acids. This CDR3 is CASSYWRGDSNQPQHF. For the CDR3, the DNA is TGTGCCAGCAGTTACTGGAGGGGCGATAGCAATCAGCCCCAGCATTTT.

Note on this clonotype: A single base separates this from a much larger clone, so it may be a read error. This chain links TRBV25-1 with TRBJ1-1; no clear D gene. CDR3 length: 11 amino acids. Germline loops: CDR1 MGHDK, CDR2 SYGVNS. The CDR3 DNA reads as TGTACCAGCGTGCGGAACACTGAAGCTTTCTTT. The encoded protein is CTSVRNTEAFF.

The genes are TRBV29-1 and TRBJ2-5, with 7 bases that match TRBD1. Trimming at V came to 6 bases and at J to 2 bases, leaving 6 bases not matched to a gene. CDR3 length: 13 amino acids. Germline values: CDR1 SQVTM, CDR2 ANQGSEA. The chain's CDR3 is CSVGPGQQETQYF. The CDR3 bases are TGCAGCGTCGGCCCGGGACAGCAAGAGACCCAGTACTTC.

On this clonotype itself: The CDR3 does not close with the conserved phenylalanine or tryptophan, likely indicating a read error. V gene TRBV5-1 combines with J gene TRBJ2-3, with unresolved D. The CDR3 is 14 residues long. The germline CDR1 and CDR2 sequences are SGHRS and YFSETQ. The CDR3 coding sequence is TGCGCCAGCAGCTTGGTTGGAGTCACAGTTACGCAGTATTGT. This gives the protein CASSLVGVTVTQYC.

This clonotype has ten or more counts. V usage is TRBV20-1 and J usage is TRBJ1-1; D may be TRBD1 (5 bases). Germline CDR1 and CDR2: DFQATT and SNEGSKA (reference sequence). The CDR3 has 15 residues. With 2 bases removed from V and 1 base from J, the gap between germline ends came to 14 bases. The CDR3 is CSARPGYGKNTEAFF. In nucleotides, the CDR3 is TGCAGTGCTAGACCAGGGTATGGGAAGAACACTGAAGCTTTCTTT.

V gene TRBV5-8 combines with J gene TRBJ1-5; D possibly corresponds to TRBD1 (5 bases). The V gene lost 4 bases and the J gene lost 0 bases, with 14 bases spanning the gap. The CDR3 is made up of 16 amino acids. Germline CDR1 reads SGHTS; CDR2 reads YDEGEE. The CDR3 protein is CASSTRGGYSNQPQHF. The CDR3 nucleotides read TGTGCCAGCAGCACCCGGGGGGGTTATAGCAATCAGCCCCAGCATTTT.

This clonotype appeared many times. V and J are TRBV6-1 and TRBJ2-1; maybe TRBD2 (7 bases). This CDR3 contains 13 residues. Per germline, CDR1 MNHNS and CDR2 SASEGT. The germline V and J ends were trimmed by 1 base and 8 bases, with 9 bases remaining between them. DNA for the CDR3: TGTGCCAGCAGTGAAGGCGGGGGCTATGAGCAGTTCTTC. Residues: CASSEGGGYEQFF.

This chain connects TRBV6-6 to TRBJ1-4, with 11 bases aligning to TRBD1. V trimming: 5 bases; J trimming: 7 bases; junction bases outside the gene matches: 6. CDR1 is MNHNY and CDR2 is SVGAGI in the germline V gene (reference sequence). The CDR3 has 15 residues. The CDR3 DNA sequence: TGTGCCAGCAGTCCCCGGGACAGGGGGTTTGAAAAACTGTTTTTT. Translating gives CASSPRDRGFEKLFF.

Turning to this clonotype: It may be a read error: a sequence one base away is much more abundant. The genes are TRBV3-1 and TRBJ2-5; tentatively, D is TRBD1 or TRBD2 (5 bases each). The J call could be wrong; TRBJ2-7 is a better fit for the DNA end. Germline loops: CDR1 LGHDT, CDR2 YNNKEL (reference sequence). CDR3 length equals 14 residues. The CDR3 here is CTSSQEGTVYEQYF. The CDR3 DNA reads TGTACCAGCAGCCAAGAAGGGACGGTATACGAGCAGTACTTC.

This clonotype was seen at least ten times. The chain is built from TRBV5-6 and TRBJ1-2; D is perhaps TRBD1 (6 bases). The CDR3 runs to 14 residues. Germline V gives CDR1 SGHDT, CDR2 YYEEEE. V was pared by 1 base and J by 1 base, with 8 bases between. The CDR3, as DNA: TGTGCCAGCAGCTTGCGGGGGCGTAACTATGGCTACACCTTC. Translating gives CASSLRGRNYGYTF.

Comments on this clonotype: This may stem from a read error, because a much larger clone lies one nucleotide away. V usage is TRBV3-1 and J usage is TRBJ2-7, with no clear D. Germline V lookup: CDR1 LGHDT, CDR2 YNNKEL (reference sequence). The CDR3 spans 15 residues. CDR3 protein: CASSQAPFSSYERYF. Here the CDR3 DNA reads TGTGCCAGCAGCCAAGCTCCTTTTAGCTCCTACGAGCGGTACTTC.

As to this clonotype: A much larger clone differs by one base, so this may be a read error. CDR3 in amino acids: CASSFRLCDTQYF. In nucleotides, the CDR3 is TGCGCCAGCAGCTTTAGATTGTGTGATACGCAGTATTTT. The chain has TRBV5-1 and TRBJ2-3; D gene ambiguous. Per the germline V gene, CDR1 is SGHRS and CDR2 is YFSETQ. Trimming shortened V by 2 bases and J by 6 bases, and 10 bases separated the two germline ends. This CDR3 has 13 residues.

The V gene is TRBV2, the J gene TRBJ1-2; tentative D call: TRBD1 (5 bases). Germline V gene data show CDR1 as SNHLY and CDR2 as FYNNEI. The CDR3 sequence is 15 residues long. V was clipped by 1 base and J by 5 bases, with 14 bases between them. The CDR3 bases are TGTGCCAGCAGTGAAGTGGGGCCGGGAGGTTATGGCTACACCTTC. This translates into CASSEVGPGGYGYTF. Variable domain in full (rest from reference TRBV2 and TRBJ1-2): EPEVTQTPSHQVTQMGQEVILRCVPISNHLYFYWYRQILGQKVEFLVSFYNNEISEKSEIFDDQFSVERPDGSNFTLKIRSTKLEDSAMYFCASSEVGPGGYGYTFGSGTRLTVV.